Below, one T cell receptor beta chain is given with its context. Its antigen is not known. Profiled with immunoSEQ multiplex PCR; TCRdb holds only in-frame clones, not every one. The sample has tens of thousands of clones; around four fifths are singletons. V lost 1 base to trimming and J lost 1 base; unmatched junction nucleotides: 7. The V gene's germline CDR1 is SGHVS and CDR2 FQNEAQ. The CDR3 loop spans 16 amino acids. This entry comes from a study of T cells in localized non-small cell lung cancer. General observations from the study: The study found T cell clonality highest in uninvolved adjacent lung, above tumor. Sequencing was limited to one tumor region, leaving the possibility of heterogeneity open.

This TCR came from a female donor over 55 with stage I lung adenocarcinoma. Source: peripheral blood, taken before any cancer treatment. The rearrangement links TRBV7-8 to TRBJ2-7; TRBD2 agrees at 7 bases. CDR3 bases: TGTGCCAGCAGCTTAGTTACGAGCGGGAAGTCCTACGAGCAGTACTTC. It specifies CASSLVTSGKSYEQYF.